This T cell receptor (beta chain) was obtained from a study of blood T cell repertoires in COVID-19. Looking at the study overall: Spain, Italy and the United States supplied samples that represented acute and convalescent COVID-19. The analysed material was cDNA or gDNA that came from T cells, B-cell-depleted T cells, or PBMCs.

Assay used: immunoSEQ multiplex PCR; TCRdb lists only in-frame clones, some missing. Of just over 150,000 clones listed, 70% to 85% are singletons. The CDR3 is made up of 16 amino acids. With 1 base clipped from V and 7 bases from J, the junction kept 11 bases outside the gene matches. CDR1 SGHAT and CDR2 FQNNGV come from the germline V gene. The sample consisted of peripheral blood. This TCR derives from a woman of 80 years or more with acute or convalescent COVID-19. The chain carries TRBV11-2 and TRBJ1-2; 8 bases match TRBD1. The CDR3 sequence is CASSLVGGGQARGYTF. The CDR3 coding sequence is TGTGCCAGCAGCTTAGTCGGCGGGGGACAGGCGCGTGGCTACACCTTC.